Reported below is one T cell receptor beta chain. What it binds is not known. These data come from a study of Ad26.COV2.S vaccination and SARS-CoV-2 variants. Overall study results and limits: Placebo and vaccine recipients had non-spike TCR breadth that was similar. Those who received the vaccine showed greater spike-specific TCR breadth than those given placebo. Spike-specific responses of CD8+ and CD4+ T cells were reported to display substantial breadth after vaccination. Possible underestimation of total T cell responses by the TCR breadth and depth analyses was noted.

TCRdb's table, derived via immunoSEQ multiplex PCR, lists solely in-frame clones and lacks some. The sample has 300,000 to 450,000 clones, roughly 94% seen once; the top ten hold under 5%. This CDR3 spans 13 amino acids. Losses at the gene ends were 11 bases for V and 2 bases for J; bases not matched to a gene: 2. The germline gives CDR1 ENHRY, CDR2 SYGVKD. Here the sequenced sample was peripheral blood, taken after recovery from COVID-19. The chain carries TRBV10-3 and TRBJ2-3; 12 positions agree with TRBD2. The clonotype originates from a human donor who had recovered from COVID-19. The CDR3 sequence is CASSGGVTDTQYF. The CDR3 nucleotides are TGTGCCTCTAGCGGGGGGGTCACAGATACGCAGTATTTT.